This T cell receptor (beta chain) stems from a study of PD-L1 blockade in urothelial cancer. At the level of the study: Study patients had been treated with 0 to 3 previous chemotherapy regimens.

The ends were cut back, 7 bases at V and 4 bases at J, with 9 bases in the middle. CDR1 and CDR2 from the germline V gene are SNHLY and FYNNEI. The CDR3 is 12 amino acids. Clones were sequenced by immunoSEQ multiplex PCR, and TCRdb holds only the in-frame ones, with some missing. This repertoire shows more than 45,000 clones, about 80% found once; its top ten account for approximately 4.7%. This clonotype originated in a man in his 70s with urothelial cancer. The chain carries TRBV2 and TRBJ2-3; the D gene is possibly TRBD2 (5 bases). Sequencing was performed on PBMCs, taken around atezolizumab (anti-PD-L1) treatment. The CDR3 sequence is CASTPLADTQYF. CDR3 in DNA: TGTGCCAGCACCCCACTAGCAGATACGCAGTATTTT.